This is a list of T cell receptor beta chains from one sample in a study of shared clonotypes between healthy human individuals. Assay: immunoSEQ multiplex PCR; the TCRdb copy retains only in-frame clones and omits some. The data show 2,500,000 or so clones, approximately 93% seen once. The source material was naive CD4+ T cells from PBMCs. The receptors stem from a man aged 18-30 years in good health. Some clones in this sample may be carry-over from other donors' samples. Both conserved end residues are trimmed from each CDR3. D genes are given only for firm matches.

cdr3_aa j_call d_call v_call
ASSGQGAETQY TRBJ2-5 TRBD1 TRBV5-1
ASSPRSQGRGTEAF TRBJ1-1 . TRBV7-9
ASSQVAESGMNTEAF TRBJ1-1 . TRBV4-1
ASSITRLAGGEQY TRBJ2-7 TRBD2 TRBV27
ASSLSGGHT TRBJ1-2 . TRBV11-2
ASRAGGRSNQPQH TRBJ1-5 TRBD1 TRBV2
ASSLIPGSSYNEQF TRBJ2-1 . TRBV7-3
ASSFSGAGGTGELF TRBJ2-2 . TRBV28
ASSLAGGPYNEQF TRBJ2-1 TRBD2 TRBV27
ASKPRGTSGIVSSYNEQF TRBJ2-1 TRBD2 TRBV27
ASSLAPDGDTQY TRBJ2-3 . TRBV5-5
ASSLTKGAGEETQY TRBJ2-5 . TRBV7-7
ASSLSGSTNEKLF TRBJ1-4 . TRBV28
ASSPPNSGGSGANVLT TRBJ2-6 . TRBV18
ASSGISGTGGQPQH TRBJ1-5 TRBD1 TRBV6-1
ASSSGAGGLSNNEQF TRBJ2-1 TRBD2 TRBV11-2
ATSPRQGAGELF TRBJ2-2 TRBD1 TRBV15
ASSQDFLTDTQY TRBJ2-3 . TRBV6-4
AWTRDNEQF TRBJ2-1 . TRBV30